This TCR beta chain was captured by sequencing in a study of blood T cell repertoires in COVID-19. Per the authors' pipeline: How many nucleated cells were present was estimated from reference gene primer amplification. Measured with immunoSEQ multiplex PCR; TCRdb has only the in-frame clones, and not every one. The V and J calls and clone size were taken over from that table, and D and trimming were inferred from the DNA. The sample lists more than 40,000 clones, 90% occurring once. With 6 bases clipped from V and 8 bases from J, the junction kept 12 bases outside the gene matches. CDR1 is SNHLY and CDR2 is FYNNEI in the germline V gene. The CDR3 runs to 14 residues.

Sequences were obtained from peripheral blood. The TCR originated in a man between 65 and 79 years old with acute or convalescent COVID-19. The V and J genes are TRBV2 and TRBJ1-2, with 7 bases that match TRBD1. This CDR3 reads CASRTGVGMLGYTF. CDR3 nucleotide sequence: TGTGCCAGCAGAACAGGGGTTGGTATGCTCGGCTACACCTTC.